The 7 T cell receptor beta chains listed next were all sequenced from one sample in a study of T cells in Graves' hyperthyroidism and ophthalmopathy. There were TCR beta CDR3 regions amplified from RNA transcripts. The HTBI set primed first-round TCR CDR3 RT-PCR. Using its own MiXCR run on the multiplex PCR reads, TCRdb lists one record per CDR3 protein. Here the sample spans about 640,000 distinct CDR3 sequences, more than 14% being singletons. The sample comprised blood. The receptors originated from a woman aged 45 to 65 with Graves' ophthalmopathy.

This clonotype occurred many times. This rearrangement joins TRBV27 to TRBJ1-1; perhaps TRBD1 as D (6 bases). CDR3 length: 12 residues. With 5 bases removed from V and 11 bases from J, the gap between germline ends came to 15 bases. Germline-derived CDR1 and CDR2 are MNHEY and SMNVEV (reference sequence). The CDR3 sequence: CASSPNQGYAFF. The CDR3 DNA reads as TGTGCCAGCAGTCCCAATCAGGGGTACGCTTTCTTT.

This sequence joins TRBV20-1 and TRBJ2-1; TRBD1 aligns across 7 bases. This CDR3 comprises 14 residues. CDR1 DFQATT and CDR2 SNEGSKA come from the germline V gene (reference sequence). The J segment lost 5 bases and the V segment lost 1 base, leaving 5 bases of the junction unmatched. CDR3 amino acids: CSARGRTGHNEQFF. The CDR3 DNA reads as TGCAGTGCTAGAGGGCGGACAGGCCACAATGAGCAGTTCTTC.

This clonotype was observed many times. The gene calls are TRBV11-3 and TRBJ2-7; D assignment may be TRBD1 or TRBD2 (5 bases each). Trimming removed 1 base at V and 1 base at J, with 11 bases between. Germline assignment: CDR1 SGHNT and CDR2 YENEEA. This CDR3 is built from 15 residues. CDR3 DNA sequence: TGTGCCAGCAGCTTAGGAGGGGACCCTTCCTACGAGCAGTACTTC. The encoded protein is CASSLGGDPSYEQYF.

This clonotype has ten or more counts. The chain combines TRBV28 with TRBJ2-7, with TRBD2 matching 7 bases. The CDR3 consists of 16 residues. The germline gives CDR1 MDHEN, CDR2 SYDVKM. Losses at the gene ends were 2 bases for V and 4 bases for J; bases not matched to a gene: 11. CDR3 loop: CASSLSMAGAGYEQYF. CDR3 bases: TGTGCCAGCAGTTTAAGTATGGCGGGAGCAGGGTACGAGCAGTACTTC.

The rearrangement links TRBV20-1 to TRBJ2-7, with D possibly TRBD2 on 6 matching bases. With 5 bases removed from V and 3 bases from J, the gap between germline ends came to 14 bases. The CDR3 runs to 13 residues. Germline V lookup: CDR1 DFQATT, CDR2 SNEGSKA (reference sequence). The CDR3, as DNA: TGCAGTGCTTCCTACGGGACTCACTACGAGCAGTACTTC. Translated, it gives CSASYGTHYEQYF.

This clonotype has at least ten counts. The J gene is TRBJ2-3, the V gene TRBV11-2; D remains unclear. The V end lost 4 bases, the J end lost 2 bases, and 19 bases lay between the germline ends. The germline CDR1 and CDR2 sequences are SGHAT and FQNNGV. The CDR3 is 17 amino acids. CDR3 DNA: TGTGCCAGCAGCTCTGTCGGTTGGGGTTACTCCACAGATACGCAGTATTTT. Translating it yields CASSSVGWGYSTDTQYF. The full variable domain, completed using reference TRBV11-2 and TRBJ2-3, is EAGVAQSPRYKIIEKRQSVAFWCNPISGHATLYWYQQILGQGPKLLIQFQNNGVVDDSQLPKDRFSAERLKGVDSTLKIQPAKLEDSAVYLCASSSVGWGYSTDTQYFGPGTRLTVL.

In this sample, this clonotype turned up a few times. The chain has TRBV7-6 and TRBJ2-1, with 7 bases lining up with TRBD2. The CDR3 sequence is 16 residues long. Unmatched junction bases numbered 12, after V lost 3 bases and J lost 7 bases. The germline CDR1 and CDR2 sequences are SGHVS and FNYEAQ. The CDR3 bases are TGTGCCAGCAGCTTCTCGGAAACGGGAGGTGGGAATGAGCAGTTCTTC. This encodes CASSFSETGGGNEQFF.